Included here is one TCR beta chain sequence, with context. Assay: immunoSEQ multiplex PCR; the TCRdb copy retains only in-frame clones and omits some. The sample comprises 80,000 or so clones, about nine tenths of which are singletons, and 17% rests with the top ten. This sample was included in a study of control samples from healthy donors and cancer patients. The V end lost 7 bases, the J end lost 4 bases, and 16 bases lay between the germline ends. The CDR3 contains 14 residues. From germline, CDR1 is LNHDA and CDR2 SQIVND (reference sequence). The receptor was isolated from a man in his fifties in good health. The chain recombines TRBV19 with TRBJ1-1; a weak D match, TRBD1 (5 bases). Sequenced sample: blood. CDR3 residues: CASNPLGQGTEAFF. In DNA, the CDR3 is TGTGCCAGTAATCCTCTCGGGCAGGGCACTGAAGCTTTCTTT.